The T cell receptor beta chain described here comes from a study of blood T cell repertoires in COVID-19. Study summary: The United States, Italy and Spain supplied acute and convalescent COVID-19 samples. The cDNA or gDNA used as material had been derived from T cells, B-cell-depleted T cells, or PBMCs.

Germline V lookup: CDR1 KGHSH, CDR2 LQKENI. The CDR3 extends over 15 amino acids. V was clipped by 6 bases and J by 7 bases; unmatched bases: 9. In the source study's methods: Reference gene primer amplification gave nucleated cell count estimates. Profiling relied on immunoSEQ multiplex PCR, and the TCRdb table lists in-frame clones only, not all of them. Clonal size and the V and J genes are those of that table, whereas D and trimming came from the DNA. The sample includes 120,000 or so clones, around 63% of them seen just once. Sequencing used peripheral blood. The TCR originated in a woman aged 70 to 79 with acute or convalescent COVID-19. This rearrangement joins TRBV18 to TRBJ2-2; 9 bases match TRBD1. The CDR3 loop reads CASSAGTGRIGELFF. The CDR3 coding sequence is TGTGCCAGCTCGGCTGGGACAGGGAGGATCGGGGAGCTGTTTTTT.